A single T cell receptor beta chain is shown here with its context. Its antigen is not identified. This sample was included in a study of T cell responses to AZD1222 COVID-19 vaccine. Findings and limits, study-wide: Scientists sampled the repertoires only once the peak T cell response had passed. The span of vaccine-associated CD4 TCRs extended across spike, with dominance at 160-218 and 743-854. At baseline, just a handful of AZD1222 recipients tested seropositive. The donor cohort was predominantly white British with a female majority, and clonal diversity may have been underestimated.

The CDR3 sequence is 13 residues long. Trimming stripped 1 base from V and 9 bases from J, with 10 bases between. Looked up from germline, CDR1 is LGHNA and CDR2 is YSLEER. Assay: immunoSEQ multiplex PCR; the TCRdb copy retains only in-frame clones and omits some. The table includes 120,000 to 150,000 clones, roughly nine tenths detected once. This chain uses TRBV4-3 with TRBJ2-1; D is unclear. The clonotype comes from an adult who received the AZD1222 COVID-19 vaccine. The specimen comprised peripheral blood, sampled 28 days after the second AZD1222 dose. The CDR3 DNA reads TGCGCCAGCAGCCAAGTTCCCGGAGTTGAGCAGTTCTTC. This gives the protein CASSQVPGVEQFF.